The 9 T cell receptor beta chains below come from one sample, sequenced in a study of response to subunit inactivated influenza vaccine. TCRdb processed the RT-PCR reads anew with MiXCR; each CDR3 protein has one entry. Of 540,000 or so distinct CDR3 sequences listed, 10% to 15% are singletons. The sample consisted of PBMCs from blood, taken more than 35 days after vaccination. These receptors all stem from a man aged 50-60 years who received an inactivated influenza vaccine.

This clonotype was counted at least ten times. This chain joins TRBV5-1 and TRBJ1-5; no definite D call. The CDR3 runs to 14 residues. Trimming shortened V by 0 bases and J by 4 bases, and 8 bases separated the two germline ends. CDR1 and CDR2 (germline): SGHRS, YFSETQ. The CDR3 region is CASSLEAGNQPQHF. CDR3 coding DNA: TGCGCCAGCAGCTTGGAGGCGGGAAATCAGCCCCAGCATTTT. The full variable domain, rest sourced from reference TRBV5-1 and TRBJ1-5, is KAGVTQTPRYLIKTRGQQVTLSCSPISGHRSVSWYQQTPGQGLQFLFEYFSETQRNKGNFPGRFSGRQFSNSRSEMNVSTLELGDSALYLCASSLEAGNQPQHFGDGTRLSIL.

J is TRBJ2-3 and V is TRBV7-2, with 10 nucleotides matching TRBD2. The germline gives CDR1 SGHTA, CDR2 FQGNSA. After removal of 3 bases from V and 5 bases from J, the junction contained 11 bases not matched to a gene. CDR3 length equals 17 residues. CDR3 sequence reads: CASSLGAGGPSEDTQYF. As DNA, the CDR3 is TGTGCCAGCAGCTTGGGAGCGGGAGGGCCCTCAGAAGATACGCAGTATTTT.

The chain combines TRBV20-1 with TRBJ1-1, with D unresolved. The germline V gene encodes CDR1 DFQATT and CDR2 SNEGSKA (reference sequence). Trimming left V 1 base short and J 1 base short, with 13 bases between. There are 15 residues in the CDR3. CDR3 loop: CSARGRAGQNTEAFF. The DNA of the CDR3 is TGCAGTGCTAGAGGAAGGGCTGGGCAGAACACTGAAGCTTTCTTT.

This clonotype was seen at least ten times. V and J are TRBV7-8 and TRBJ1-1; D is unclear. Trimming took off 0 bases at V and 5 bases at J, with 7 bases between the two ends. Germline CDR1 SGHVS, CDR2 FQNEAQ. The CDR3 length is 13 residues. The CDR3 is CASSLARYTEAFF. DNA of the CDR3: TGTGCCAGCAGCTTAGCAAGATATACTGAAGCTTTCTTT.

This clonotype appeared many times. The chain couples TRBV4-2 to TRBJ2-3, with 11 bases that match TRBD2. V shed 2 bases, J shed 2 bases, and the junction held 9 bases outside the gene matches. There are 18 residues in the CDR3. CDR1 and CDR2 (germline): LGHNA, YNFKEQ. CDR3 in DNA: TGTGCCAGCAGCCAAAATCTTCGGACTAGCGGGTACACAGATACGCAGTATTTT. This gives the protein CASSQNLRTSGYTDTQYF.

The chain employs TRBV9 and TRBJ2-3; D remains ambiguous. The ends were cut back, 3 bases at V and 1 base at J, with 3 bases in the middle. The germline CDR1 and CDR2 sequences are SGDLS and YYNGEE. The CDR3 is made up of 12 amino acids. The CDR3 reads CASSEGTDTQYF. Here the CDR3 DNA reads TGTGCCAGCAGCGAGGGCACAGATACGCAGTATTTT.

This clonotype was counted between two and nine times. The J gene is TRBJ2-1, the V gene TRBV28; D perhaps matches TRBD2 (6 bases). Germline CDR1 reads MDHEN; CDR2 reads SYDVKM. This CDR3 has 16 residues. V was pared by 0 bases and J by 9 bases, with 18 bases between. This CDR3 reads CASSLWRQNRGAEQFF. For the CDR3, the DNA is TGTGCCAGCAGTTTATGGAGGCAGAACCGCGGGGCTGAGCAGTTCTTC.

The CDR3 DNA is TGCAGTGCTAAGGACCGCGTCAGGCAGGGCGAGCAGTACTTC. Its translation is CSAKDRVRQGEQYF. The chain has TRBV20-1 and TRBJ2-7; tentative D call: TRBD1 (5 bases). The CDR3 covers 14 residues. Trimming pared 4 bases from V and 6 bases from J, leaving 19 bases between. CDR1 DFQATT and CDR2 SNEGSKA come from the germline V gene (reference sequence).

Only a few counts were recorded for this clonotype. The genes are TRBV18 and TRBJ2-5; D is unclear. Between the trimmed V and J ends, which lost 0 bases and 0 bases, there was a span of 5 bases. The CDR3 sequence is 14 residues long. Germline V gene lookup returns CDR1 KGHSH and CDR2 LQKENI. The CDR3: CASSPPMYQETQYF. The CDR3 DNA sequence: TGTGCCAGCTCACCACCTATGTACCAAGAGACCCAGTACTTC.